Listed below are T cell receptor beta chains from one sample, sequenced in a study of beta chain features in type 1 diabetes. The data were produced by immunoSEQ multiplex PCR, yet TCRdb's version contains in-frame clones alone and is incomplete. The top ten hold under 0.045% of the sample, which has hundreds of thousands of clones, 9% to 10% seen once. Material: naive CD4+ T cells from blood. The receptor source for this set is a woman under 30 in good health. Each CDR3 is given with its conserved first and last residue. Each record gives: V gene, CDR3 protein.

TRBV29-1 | CSAWTSYGQGFKDTEAFF
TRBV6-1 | CASSVRGKDYGYTF
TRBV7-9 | CASSSTGAEDTQYF
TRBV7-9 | CASSSQETGRDNEQFF
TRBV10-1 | CASSARGHQETQYF
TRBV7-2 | CASSLAPGTSGRAGELFF
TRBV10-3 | CAISRQPSNYGYTF
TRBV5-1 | CASAMGTGTNQPQHF
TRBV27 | CASSSWTVSKETQYF
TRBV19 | CASGLAGYNEQFF
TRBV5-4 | CASSLLEGLAANPSSYEQYF
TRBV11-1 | CASSPSGRGMETQYF
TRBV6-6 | CASIEGGQKYEQYF
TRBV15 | CATSREPGATNEKLFF
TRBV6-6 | CASSYRGFNEQYF
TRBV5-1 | CASSLGMLAGLNEQFF
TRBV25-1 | CASRGLAGEYNEQFF
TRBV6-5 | CASSYVGGSYNEQFF
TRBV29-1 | CSVVVRGMNTEAFF
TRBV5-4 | CASSQARLAGDYEQYF
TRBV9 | CASSVASYTEAFF
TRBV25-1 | CASSAIRGGRRDTQYF
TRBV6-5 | CASSRRDASYEQYF
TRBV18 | CASSQHRDSNQPQHF
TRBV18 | CASFPTGTGEKLFF
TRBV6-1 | CASRRALYEQYF